This TCR beta chain was found in a study of patients and donors after allogeneic stem cell transplantation. TCRdb called the RT-PCR reads again in MiXCR, with one record for every CDR3 protein. The sample has approximately 200,000 distinct CDR3 sequences, roughly two fifths seen once; the top ten hold around 35%. The CDR3 loop spans 13 amino acids. Trimming pared 2 bases from V and 3 bases from J, leaving 7 bases between. The chain is built from TRBV12-3 or TRBV12-4 and TRBJ2-5, with a weak D call TRBD2 (5 bases). This clonotype originated in a human donor who was either an allogeneic HSCT recipient or a stem cell or donor lymphocyte infusion donor (not recorded which). It is not recorded whose cells these are; they may come from a transplant donor. The sequenced material came from blood, either unsorted or a sorted T cell fraction (not recorded which). CDR3 amino acids: CASSLWRKETQYF. CDR3 DNA: TGTGCCAGCAGTTTATGGAGGAAAGAGACCCAGTACTTC.